This section outlines one TCR beta chain sequence together with its context. A single count supports this clone. Its antigen has not been determined. Per-base qualities were not stored, and no clone one base away is much larger. This entry is derived from a study of shared clonotypes between healthy human individuals (TCRdb year 2020). Some background on the complete study: Three men and a couple of women, aged 18 to 49 years, made up the cohort. Per donor, three plates each were used for CD4 naive and CD4 memory, two for CD8 naive, and one for CD8 memory. Blood TCR repertoires of roughly five healthy adults were deeply sequenced to estimate repertoire size and the extent of clonotype sharing between individuals. To increase sequencing depth and limit assay-specific biases, TCR repertoire library preparation and sequencing were carried out by different laboratories using diverse techniques. Each donor's leukapheresis produced roughly between roughly 0.94 and 9.5 billion PBMCs. Broader findings and caveats from the paper: Only blood was sampled, and tissue TCR repertoires likely differ from those in blood. Compared with non-shared clonotypes, clonotypes shared by all four sorted-subset donors had higher generation probabilities. Even with the large sequencing depth, rarefaction of the sorted-subset datasets indicated that sequencing was incomplete. Larger estimated clonotype richness was generally found for naive subsets than for memory subsets. Across a few donors, approximately 4.9% of naive CD4, 3% to 3.5% of naive CD8, 2.3% of memory CD4, and approximately 0.42% of memory CD8 clonotypes were shared. Pairwise subsampling indicated that sequencing depth was expected to affect the degree of clonotype sharing among donors. Because the study included only a small number of donors, the genetic and exposure-history diversity represented was limited.

Inclusive of the bounding cysteine and phenylalanine, the CDR3 is 15 residues long. CDR3 DNA only is kept here, 45 bases in frame from base 1. Relative to germline, V is 1 base shorter and J is 0 bases shorter, with 9 bases between their ends. The germline V gene provides CDR1 SGHDN and CDR2 FVKESK. Using the deep immunoSEQ assay, multiplex PCR amplified TCR CDR3 regions from genomic DNA. Extracted genomic DNA from each cell subset was distributed evenly across all wells of several immunoSEQ 96-well plates, and each plate was treated as a replicate. For sorted subsets, each replicate PCR was loaded with 200 ng genomic DNA, equivalent to some 27,000 T cell genomes. Purified libraries were quantified with a Qubit 3.0 fluorometer, sized on a Bioanalyzer 2100, and re-quantified with the KAPA Library Quantification kit. Every immunoSEQ 96-well plate was sequenced on a separate single-read 150-cycle Illumina NextSeq 550 flow cell. The authors' analysis ran thus. Because only junctional sequences without quality scores were contained in the immunoSEQ output, filtering matching that applied to full-length reads could not be performed. To assign V/J genes and CDR3, sequences were annotated using PyIR, a Python wrapper for IgBLAST v1.9, with IMGT germline references. Reads with weak V/J assignments (E-value above 1e-6), missing CDR3, stop codons, out-of-frame junctions, or ambiguous translated residues were removed. V3J clonotypes were defined by identical inferred V gene, J gene, and CDR3 amino acid sequence. The percentage overlap between two repertoires was calculated by dividing the number of shared unique clonotypes by the size of the smaller repertoire. Richness of each repertoire was evaluated using RTK rarefaction, the Chao1 estimator, and Recon v2.1 estimates of unobserved clonotypes. Generation probabilities for all TCRbeta clonotypes obtained by the gDNA method from a handful of donors were computed using OLGA. TCRdb took over this immuneACCESS table, retaining in-frame rearrangements with V and J assigned. Such tables are incomplete; in checked studies, under half of the missing clones stem from an unresolved V gene, and the remainder is unexplained. The V and J calls and the clone size are those of that table, but D and trimming were determined from the DNA. The sample table shows hundreds of thousands of clones, and roughly 96% are seen once. About 0.25% of the sample is in the top ten clones.

CD8 naive samples were obtained by positive selection for CCR7 among CD45RO-negative cells, yielding a CD45RA+CCR7+ population from which TemRA cells were excluded. Healthy HIV-negative adults with no recently reported acute infections or vaccinations were included as donors. Every donor was a Caucasian adult residing in Nashville, Tennessee, USA. Blood was collected by leukapheresis, and PBMCs were isolated by Ficoll-Histopaque density gradient centrifugation and then cryopreserved in liquid nitrogen vapor phase. Analytical flow cytometry was used to check the purity and quantity of each magnetically sorted T cell population. Genomic DNA was isolated from every sorted fraction and measured by UV absorbance on a Nanodrop 2000c.

Material for sequencing was naive CD8+ T cells sorted from blood. The cell subset or site label for this specimen denotes: CD45RA+CCR7+. This TCR derives from a young man in good health. The chain joins TRBV14 to TRBJ2-5, with no confident D gene call. The CDR3 reads CASSQVTGYQETQYF. The nucleotides are TGTGCCAGCAGCCAAGTAACTGGATACCAAGAGACCCAGTACTTC.